This T cell receptor beta chain is from a study of STAT5B mutations in CD4+ large granular lymphocyte leukemia. CDR1 is SNHLY and CDR2 is FYNNEI in the germline V gene. The V end was cut by 6 bases, the J end by 1 base, with 12 bases between. The CDR3 is 14 residues long. Sequenced by immunoSEQ multiplex PCR; TCRdb stores in-frame clones only, minus some. The top ten hold around 2.5% of the sample, which has 30,000 to 35,000 clones, 69% seen once. The material sequenced was CD4+ T cells from blood buffy coats. This sequence joins TRBV2 and TRBJ1-1; D is ambiguous. The receptor's source is a human donor in good health. This CDR3 is CASRGFTENTEAFF. The CDR3 DNA reads as TGTGCCAGCAGGGGGTTCACCGAGAACACTGAAGCTTTCTTT.